This passage covers 11 T cell receptor beta chains from one sample sequenced in a study of blood T cell repertoires in COVID-19. Sequencing used immunoSEQ multiplex PCR; TCRdb keeps in-frame clones, though not all of them. The table shows about 220,000 clones, with about four fifths occurring only once. The sequencing input was PBMCs or T cells enriched from blood (not recorded which). All receptors come from a middle-aged woman who had recovered from COVID-19.

J is TRBJ2-5 and V is TRBV4-3, with no clear D. Trimming took 0 bases from V and 5 from J, leaving 13 bases between them. The CDR3 spans 15 residues. Germline CDR1 LGHNA, CDR2 YSLEER. This chain's CDR3 is CASSQDSSRYETQYF. The DNA of the CDR3 is TGCGCCAGCAGCCAAGATTCCTCCCGGTATGAGACCCAGTACTTC.

This sequence joins TRBV6-1 and TRBJ1-6; D perhaps matches TRBD1 (6 bases). The CDR3 runs to 14 residues. The germline gives CDR1 MNHNS, CDR2 SASEGT. The ends were cut back, 3 bases at V and 6 bases at J, with 9 bases in the middle. CDR3 sequence (DNA): TGTGCCAGCAGTGAGGACAGAGTTAATTCACCCCTCCACTTT. Protein sequence: CASSEDRVNSPLHF.

The rearrangement links TRBV6-5 to TRBJ1-6; no definite D call. The CDR3 is 13 amino acids. V lost 8 bases and J lost 7, with 12 bases in between. Germline lookup yields CDR1 MNHEY and CDR2 SVGAGI. CDR3 DNA: TGTGCCAGCTCGCTAAGGAGGAATTCACCCCTCCACTTT. Translating gives CASSLRRNSPLHF.

This rearrangement joins TRBV18 to TRBJ1-1; 7 bases fit TRBD1. The CDR3 is 15 residues long. Germline assignment: CDR1 KGHSH and CDR2 LQKENI. The J segment lost 8 bases and the V segment lost 0 bases, leaving 9 bases of the junction unmatched. CDR3 region: CASSPPGQRSSEAFF. The CDR3 DNA reads as TGTGCCAGCTCACCACCGGGACAGAGGTCAAGCGAAGCTTTCTTT. Together with reference TRBV18 and TRBJ1-1, the CDR3 gives the full variable domain: NAGVMQNPRHLVRRRGQEARLRCSPMKGHSHVYWYRQLPEEGLKFMVYLQKENIIDESGMPKERFSAEFPKEGPSILRIQQVVRGDSAAYFCASSPPGQRSSEAFFGQGTRLTVV.

This chain connects TRBV28 to TRBJ2-3; tentative D call: TRBD2 (5 bases). The V and J ends lost 5 bases and 5 bases respectively, with 14 bases between them. CDR1 and CDR2 (germline): MDHEN, SYDVKM. The CDR3 sequence is 14 residues long. The CDR3 region has the DNA TGTGCCAGCAGTCTCACGCTAGGAGGAGATACGCAGTATTTT. It is translated as CASSLTLGGDTQYF.

This clone has just one count. The chain couples TRBV19 to TRBJ2-3; 9 bases fit TRBD2. The germline CDR1 and CDR2 sequences are LNHDA and SQIVND (reference sequence). V lost 3 bases and J lost 1; bases outside the gene matches: 2. The CDR3 is 15 amino acids. CDR3 sequence: CASSILAGRTDTQYF. The CDR3, as DNA: TGTGCCAGTAGTATCCTAGCGGGGCGCACAGATACGCAGTATTTT. Complete variable domain (other parts from reference TRBV19 and TRBJ2-3): DGGITQSPKYLFRKEGQNVTLSCEQNLNHDAMYWYRQDPGQGLRLIYYSQIVNDFQKGDIAEGYSVSREKKESFPLTVTSAQKNPTAFYLCASSILAGRTDTQYFGPGTRLTVL.

The chain couples TRBV29-1 to TRBJ1-5; no clear D gene. V was shortened by 2 bases and J by 7 bases, with 12 bases between the two germline ends. This CDR3 has 13 amino acids. From germline, CDR1 is SQVTM and CDR2 ANQGSEA. The CDR3 DNA is TGCAGCGTTGAATACGAGGAAGGCCAGCCCCAGCATTTT. Translated, it gives CSVEYEEGQPQHF.

This clone showed up just a few times. The same CDR3 is also encoded by other DNA sequences in this sample. This chain joins TRBV11-3 and TRBJ1-5, with a tentative D call TRBD1 (5 bases). Germline V gives CDR1 SGHNT, CDR2 YENEEA. CDR3 length: 13 residues. The V end lost 1 base, the J end lost 7 bases, and 8 bases lay between the germline ends. CDR3 sequence reads: CASSLGGGQPQHF. The CDR3 DNA reads TGTGCCAGCAGCTTAGGGGGGGGGCAGCCCCAGCATTTT.

J is TRBJ2-1 and V is TRBV11-3; tentatively, D is TRBD1 (5 bases). Trimming left V 5 bases short and J 9 bases short, with 17 bases between. The CDR3 consists of 14 residues. The V gene's germline CDR1 is SGHNT and CDR2 YENEEA. In DNA, the CDR3 is TGTGCCAGCAGCCCAGGGCACTTCATGGGTGAGCAGTTCTTC. Its translation: CASSPGHFMGEQFF.

The rearrangement joins TRBV6-5 to TRBJ2-7; TRBD1 is a possible D gene (6 bases). CDR1 and CDR2 (germline): MNHEY, SVGAGI. Trimming removed 6 bases at V and 0 bases at J, with 12 bases between. The CDR3 has 14 residues. The CDR3 sequence: CASSQGSYSYEQYV. CDR3 nucleotide sequence: TGTGCCAGCAGCCAGGGGTCCTACTCCTACGAGCAGTACGTC.

The chain has TRBV11-3 and TRBJ2-1; tentatively, D is TRBD1 (6 bases). The CDR3 contains 16 residues. V shed 4 bases and J shed 5 bases, with 18 bases lying between them. The germline CDR1 and CDR2 sequences are SGHNT and YENEEA. The CDR3 protein is CASSSPAERGNNEQFF. DNA for the CDR3: TGTGCCAGCAGCTCCCCCGCCGAGAGGGGGAACAATGAGCAGTTCTTC.